This T cell receptor (beta chain) emerged from a study of T-cell memory formation after mild COVID-19 (dated by TCRdb to the early 2020s). For the wider study: TCR sequence clusters from the two donors were found to be largely donor specific. Longitudinal TCRalpha and TCRbeta repertoire sequencing tracked T-cell clones expanding and contracting after mild COVID-19 in two donors. Two young, previously healthy adult volunteers, one female and one male, were included in the cohort.

PBMCs were isolated by Ficoll-Paque density gradient centrifugation. Sequencing used an Illumina NovaSeq 6000. TCRalpha and TCRbeta cDNA libraries were constructed by 5'RACE with constant-segment primers, with sample barcodes and unique molecular identifiers being introduced. RNA was extracted from every sample with Trizol reagent. Library amplification was performed in two PCR steps, and a second sample barcode and Illumina TruSeq adapters were introduced in the second step. The libraries were sequenced on an Illumina NovaSeq using 2 x 150 bp paired-end reads. For the original study's pipeline: The reads were demultiplexed and collapsed into UMI-guided consensus sequences using migec v1.2.7. Using mixcr v2.1.11, UMI consensuses were aligned to TRA and TRB V and J templates and then assembled into clonotypes. A clonotype was counted as expanded or contracted only when both edgeR and NoisET called the clonotype significant, with the noise models trained on biological replicates. For edgeR calls, the thresholds were a false discovery rate-adjusted p below 0.01 and a log2 fold-change of 1. As an exploratory analysis of dynamics, PCA with hierarchical clustering was applied to max-normalized trajectories of the 1000 most abundant clonotypes. Separately sequenced CD4+ and CD8+ repertoires were used to assign the CD4 or CD8 phenotype of responding clones. TCRdb reprocessing: public reads trimmed at Q25 with fastp, clones called with MiXCR, in-frame beta chains kept. Entries that share a CDR3 protein sequence are merged under the most common genes and DNA. TCRdb assigned the V and J calls; the authors' analysis was not used. This sample comprises about 290,000 distinct CDR3 sequences, roughly 15% of them detected only once. The ten most abundant clones make up around 23% of the sample.

As for this clonotype: What this receptor recognizes is not known. Nothing much larger sits one base from this clone, and base qualities are not available.

The paper's findings and limits, for the study overall: The study included only a couple of mild cases, and larger cohorts that include severe cases with pre-infection samples were judged to be necessary. Some responding clones were found in pre-infection memory, which suggests that pre-existing cross-reactive memory T cells took part in the SARS-CoV-2 response. SARS-CoV-2 specificity of the second-wave clones peaking on day 37 was not confirmed. Clones that contracted from day 15 to 85 showed balanced CD4/CD8 phenotypes, whereas a second wave of clones that expanded from day 15 to 37 leaned towards CD4+. Contracting CD4+ clones appeared mostly in the CM and EM memory subsets, whereas CD8+ clones were enriched in EMRA.

This receptor was obtained from a man younger than 35 who had mild COVID-19 (a few samples of this study predate the infection). The sample titles of this study are shuffled in the database, so cell type and time point are left out; the donor was told from shared clones. The sample taken for sequencing was PBMCs or a T cell subset sorted from them (not recorded which).

The DNA sequence reads TGTGCCAGCAGGAGGGAACAGGGGAGGCCAGATACGCAGTATTTT. The resulting protein is CASRREQGRPDTQYF. The rearranged segments are TRBV7-8 and TRBJ2-3, and perhaps TRBD1 as D gene, on 7 matching bases. Taken from the germline V gene, the CDR1 and CDR2 loops are SGHVS and FQNEAQ. Reading from cysteine to phenylalanine, the CDR3 counts 15 amino acids. The CDR3 DNA has 45 bases and is translated from base 1. Between the V and J ends, shortened by 6 bases and 4 bases respectively, the junction contains 17 bases.